What follows describes a single TCR beta chain. Its specificity is not known. Genomic DNA acted as the template from which TCR beta VDJ combination and CDR3 sequence profiling were carried out. MiXCR was run by TCRdb on the reads, yielding one entry per CDR3 protein. The repertoire includes some 150,000 distinct CDR3 sequences, less than 60% of them detected once, and about 1.2% sits in the top ten. This sample is drawn from a study of CD8+CD57+ T cells in acquired aplastic anemia. On the study more broadly: Mean yield of DNA from sorted CD4+ and CD8+ cells was roughly 3.4 ug. Findings and caveats of the study: Common to patients and controls were about 31 CD8+ CDR3 sequences.

By flow cytometry, patients selected for sequencing had shown an expansion of CD8+CD57+ cells. The cohort consisted entirely of patients having severe acquired aplastic anemia. Blood samples were obtained from patients who had received no prior therapy. Trimming removed 7 bases from V and 3 bases from J, with 7 bases in between. CDR1 is DFQATT, CDR2 SNEGSKA, per germline (reference sequence). This CDR3 has 11 residues. Sequencing used sorted CD4+, CD8+, or CD8+CD57+ T cells (not recorded which) from PBMCs. The V call is TRBV20-1, the J call TRBJ2-1; D gene uncertain. The source of this sequence is a human donor with aplastic anemia. DNA of the CDR3: TGCAGTGGGGGTAACTACAATGAGCAGTTCTTC. Translated, it gives CSGGNYNEQFF.